The sequence of this T cell receptor beta chain was determined in a study of CD8+ T cells in alopecia areata. Study at large: Tofacitinib administration to treated patients was oral, at 5 to 10 mg twice daily. The drug, tofacitinib, lasted 6 to 18 months, followed by 6 months off drug. Study conclusions and caveats: Scalp sample data also include resident alphabeta T cells from normal skin. Tofacitinib produced a significant decrease in scalp clonality and in expanded CD8+ clones among the top 100.

Treatment specified: oral pan-JAK inhibitor, 5-10 mg twice daily. Sequencing used cDNA as its template, made by extracting RNA and reverse transcribing it. Here immunoSEQ multiplex PCR was the method, and the copy in TCRdb shows in-frame clones only, minus some. The sample has about 220,000 clones, around three fifths seen once. The germline CDR1 and CDR2 sequences are ENHRY and SYGVKD. The CDR3 contains 17 residues. Trimming took 6 bases from V and 2 from J; bases not matched to a gene: 6. On this clone: The antigen remains unidentified.

The chain carries TRBV10-3 and TRBJ2-3, with 15 bases lining up with TRBD2. The source material was CD4+ T cells sorted from blood, sampled at week 4, from a patient treated with tofacitinib. The TCR was taken from a human donor with alopecia areata. CDR3 in DNA: TGTGCCATCAGCGCCGGGACTAGCGGGGGGCCCACAGATACGCAGTATTTT. This sequence encodes CAISAGTSGGPTDTQYF.